This record concerns one T cell receptor beta chain sequence. Its antigen remains unidentified. The sample comes from a study of OX40 agonist ivuxolimab in advanced cancers. Study outcomes and limitations: The authors also found low normalized T-cell clonal expansion in some nonresponders. On average, CD8+ T cells had more expanded clones than CD4+.

Clones were sequenced by immunoSEQ multiplex PCR, and TCRdb holds only the in-frame ones, with some missing. Of over 60,000 clones listed, approximately 91% are singletons. CDR3 size: 13 residues. The germline V gene has CDR1 GTSNPN and CDR2 SVGIG (reference sequence). The V end lost 0 bases, the J end lost 3 bases, and 9 bases lay between the germline ends. Blood sampling was done at baseline, cycle 4 day 1, and cycle 7 day 1. The starting material was CD4+ or CD8+ T cells sorted from blood, obtained in a trial of the OX40 agonist ivuxolimab. J is TRBJ2-7 and V is TRBV30, with a weak D call TRBD1 (5 bases). This TCR derives from an adult with an advanced solid tumor such as melanoma, head and neck, liver or kidney cancer. In nucleotides, the CDR3 is TGTGCCTGGAGTGTGCAGGGATACTACGAGCAGTACTTC. Its translation is CAWSVQGYYEQYF.